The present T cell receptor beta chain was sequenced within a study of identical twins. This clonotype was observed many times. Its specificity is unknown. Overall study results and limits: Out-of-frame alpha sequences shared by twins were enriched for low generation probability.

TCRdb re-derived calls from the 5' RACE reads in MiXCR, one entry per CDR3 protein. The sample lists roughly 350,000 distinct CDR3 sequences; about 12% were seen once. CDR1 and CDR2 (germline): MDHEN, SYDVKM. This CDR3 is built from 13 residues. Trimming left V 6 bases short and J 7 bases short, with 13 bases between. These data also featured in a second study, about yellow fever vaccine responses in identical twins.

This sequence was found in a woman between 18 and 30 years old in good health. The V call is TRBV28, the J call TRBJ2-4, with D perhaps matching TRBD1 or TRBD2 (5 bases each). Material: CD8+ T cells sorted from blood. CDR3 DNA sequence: TGTGCCAGCAGCGAATCGGGACCTAACATTCAGTACTTC. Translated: CASSESGPNIQYF. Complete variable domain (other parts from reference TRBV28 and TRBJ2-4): DVKVTQSSRYLVKRTGEKVFLECVQDMDHENMFWYRQDPGLGLRLIYFSYDVKMKEKGDIPEGYSVSREKKERFSLILESASTNQTSMYLCASSESGPNIQYFGAGTRLSVL.